This paragraph covers one T cell receptor beta chain sequence. Its antigen target is currently unknown. Base qualities were left out, and no much larger clone turns up one base away. The treatment or condition label here, explained by the study, means: roughly 18 received Ad26.COV2.S at low or high dose, single or two shots; 5 received placebo; per-sample allocation not given. Repertoires of vaccine and placebo recipients were sequenced from samples taken on day 63 after the first injection. Cohort 1b enrolled around 23 adults aged 18-55 years at a single site in Boston, USA, between 29 July and 7 August 2020. As a vaccine, Ad26.COV2.S was a replication-incompetent adenovirus type 26 vector that expressed a prefusion-stabilized SARS-CoV-2 spike protein derived from the original Wuhan strain. TCRbeta CDR3 regions were sequenced with the immunoSEQ Assay. After extraction, genomic DNA underwent amplification by bias-controlled multiplex PCR, followed by high-throughput sequencing. The authors processed their data as follows. To quantify the absolute abundance of every unique TCRbeta CDR3 region, sequences were collapsed and filtered. T cell fraction was estimated by normalization of TCRbeta template counts to usable DNA, with usable DNA being measured through amplification of reference genes present in all nucleated cells. Repertoire TCRs were annotated as SARS-CoV-2-specific by exact matching of V gene, CDR3 amino acid sequence and J gene to a known reactive TCR set. The reference SARS-CoV-2 TCR set was derived from MIRA and filtered for enrichment in COVID-19-positive ImmuneCODE repertoires, a step that removed public or cross-reactive TCRs. Based on the MIRA antigens, annotated TCRs were further analysed at the level of specific ORF or position within ORF. Depth was the summed frequency of annotated unique rearrangements, while breadth was defined as annotated unique rearrangements over total unique productive rearrangements. Two-sided Wilcoxon rank-sum tests were used to compare TCR breadth between groups. TCRdb stores this immuneACCESS table with in-frame sequences only. Part of the clones is absent; in the studies checked, under half of the shortfall reflects unresolved V genes, and no reason is known for the rest. V and J calls plus clone size are reproduced from that table; the DNA served to infer D and trimming. This sample comprises about 400,000 clones, less than 90% of them detected only once. The top ten clonotypes cover 3.5% of the sample.

The source of the sample is a study of Ad26.COV2.S vaccination and SARS-CoV-2 variants listed by TCRdb under 2021. With respect to the entire study: Donors in the vaccine arm were drawn from COV1001, a multicentre, randomized, double-blind, placebo-controlled phase I-IIa trial testing Ad26.COV2.S in healthy adults. Sequencing of the TCRbeta repertoire served to evaluate the specificity and breadth of SARS-CoV-2-reactive T cell receptors following Ad26.COV2.S vaccination. Dosing of Ad26.COV2.S was intramuscular, at either 5x10^10 or 1x10^11 viral particles, delivered as one shot or as two shots spaced 56 days apart. Trial participants were randomized into five groups of five: low-dose or high-dose Ad26.COV2.S given once or twice, or placebo on both occasions. Throughout the experiments and outcome assessment, investigators stayed blinded to trial group allocation. The TCR-sequenced set comprised around 30 samples: around 20 Ad26.COV2.S vaccine recipients, 5 placebo recipients and 8 SARS-CoV-2 convalescent individuals.

Sequences LNHNV (CDR1) and YYDKDF (CDR2) are obtained from the germline V gene (reference sequence). Measured from the cysteine to the phenylalanine, the CDR3 is 15 residues long. The kept DNA is CDR3 alone, 45 bases in frame from the first base. V is pruned by 9 bases and J by 3 bases, leaving 8 bases of the junction without a gene match. Summary of the overall study and its limitations: Vaccine and placebo recipients had similar non-spike TCR breadth, a finding consistent with the vaccine containing only spike. Comparing responses between vaccine doses or regimens was not something the study was powered to do. It was noted by the authors that total T cell responses may have been underestimated by the TCR breadth and depth analyses. After vaccination, substantial breadth of spike-specific CD8+ and CD4+ T cell responses was reported. Higher spike-specific TCR breadth was observed in Ad26.COV2.S recipients than in placebo recipients (P = 0.0014).

This receptor was taken from a person aged 18-65 years who received the Ad26.COV2.S COVID-19 vaccine or a placebo. Source: peripheral blood, taken in a trial of Ad26.COV2.S vaccine versus placebo. The chain employs TRBV15 and TRBJ2-7; 13 middle bases align to TRBD2. The CDR3 is CATSRTSGGNYEQYF. The bases read TGTGCCACGTCCCGGACTAGCGGGGGCAACTACGAGCAGTACTTC.